This T cell receptor (beta chain) was profiled in a study of molecular identifiers for immune sequencing clone quantification. The V end was cut by 5 bases, the J end by 5 bases, with 9 bases between. This CDR3 contains 12 residues. Germline CDR1 reads SGHVS; CDR2 reads FQNEAQ. The table lists this clonotype with many counts. A single record per CDR3 protein comes from TCRdb applying MiXCR to the PCR reads. This sample has about 640,000 distinct CDR3 sequences, with about 20% found just once. The TCR sequence derives from a human donor in good health. Some libraries in this study had Jurkat cell RNA spiked in. The chain couples TRBV7-8 to TRBJ1-1, with D hard to call. The sample taken for sequencing was naive CD8+ T cells from blood, with Jurkat cell RNA spiked in. Subset: FACS-sorted CD8+CD4-CCR7+CD45RA+ naive T cells. The CDR3 loop reads CASSEVVTEAFF. Here the CDR3 DNA reads TGTGCCAGCAGCGAGGTCGTGACTGAAGCTTTCTTT. Using reference TRBV7-8 and TRBJ1-1 for the parts outside the CDR3, the full variable domain is GAGVSQSPRYKVAKRGQDVALRCDPISGHVSLFWYQQALGQGPEFLTYFQNEAQLDKSGLPSDRFFAERPEGSVSTLKIQRTQQEDSAVYLCASSEVVTEAFFGQGTRLTVV.